Sequencing of this T cell receptor beta chain was carried out in a study of breast tumors, draining lymph nodes, adjacent tissues. TCRdb re-analysed the multiplex PCR reads in MiXCR, keeping a single row per CDR3 protein. The data contain about 200,000 distinct CDR3 sequences, approximately 31% of them singletons. Study conclusions and caveats: Luminal-like breast cancer showed significantly greater tumor-nontumor repertoire similarity than basal-like breast cancer did.

The CDR3 covers 15 residues. V lost 3 bases, J lost 3 bases, and 11 bases lay in between. The germline CDR1 and CDR2 sequences are KGHDR and SFDVKD. Of note for this clonotype: Its antigen remains unknown.

Breast cancer patients provided tissue from their axillary draining lymph nodes. This clonotype originated in a female donor with breast cancer. Some clones in this sample may be carry-over from other donors' samples. The chain combines TRBV24-1 with TRBJ1-5; D ambiguous. Sequencing input: axillary lymph node tissue. CDR3 protein: CATSDNGLSNQPQHF. The CDR3 nucleotides read TGTGCCACCAGTGATAATGGACTGTCCAATCAGCCCCAGCATTTT.